This T cell receptor beta chain appears in the sequencing data of a study of CD8 T cells in Susac syndrome. This clonotype showed up just once. The germline CDR1 and CDR2 sequences are SGDLS and YYNGEE. V lost 4 bases, J lost 1 base, and 15 bases lay in between. CDR3 length: 15 amino acids. It was with random hexamers that about 0.45 to 1 ug RNA was reverse transcribed. Multiplex PCR with immunoSEQ amplified the TCR beta CDR3 across 54 Vbeta and 13 Jbeta. TCRdb reanalysed the immunoSEQ multiplex PCR reads using MiXCR and keeps one entry per CDR3 protein. The sample consists of approximately 110,000 distinct CDR3 sequences, 85% to 95% of them appearing once. TCR beta was sequenced from blood CD8+ and CD4+ T cells. TEMRA cells were enriched by FACS, and CD4+ and CD8+ T cells were negatively isolated.

The chain joins TRBV9 to TRBJ2-7; the D call may be TRBD1 or TRBD2 (5 bases each). Sequencing was carried out using CD8+ T cells from PBMCs. The receptor comes from a human donor with multiple sclerosis. The CDR3 is CASSPGFGGSYEQYF. The CDR3 DNA follows: TGTGCCAGCAGCCCAGGGTTTGGGGGTTCCTACGAGCAGTACTTC.